The 4 T cell receptor beta chains reported below all come from one sample, sequenced in a study of T cells in Graves' hyperthyroidism and ophthalmopathy (dated by TCRdb to the late 2010s). Libraries were built with multiplex PCR. Sequencing instrument: Illumina HiSeq 2000. The TCR beta CDR3 regions were amplified from the RNA transcripts. For the first round of RT-PCR on the TCR CDR3, the HTBI primer set was used together with the Qiagen OneStep RT-PCR kit. In-frame beta chains were kept once TCRdb had trimmed the public reads at Q25 with fastp and called clones with MiXCR. Each entry is one CDR3 protein sequence, shown with its most common DNA and genes. The sample data list 530,000 or so distinct CDR3 sequences, and 15% to 20% of these were observed just once. The ten largest clonotypes hold roughly a sixth of the sample. The sequenced sample was blood. The receptors shown here come from a woman between 18 and 29 years old with Graves' ophthalmopathy.

Concerning this clonotype itself: A read error may be the cause here, since a much bigger clone is one base away. The chain employs TRBV6-1 and TRBJ2-1; possibly TRBD2 for D (5 bases). Per the germline V gene, CDR1 is MNHNS and CDR2 is SASEGT. The CDR3 runs 16 residues. The V end was cut by 8 bases, the J end by 0 bases, with 17 bases between. The CDR3, as DNA: TGTGCCAGCGGGAGTCCCGGCAGAAGCTCCTACAATGAGCAGTTCTTC. Residues: CASGSPGRSSYNEQFF.

The chain recombines TRBV28 with TRBJ1-6, with TRBD1 as a possible D gene (6 bases). CDR1 and CDR2 (germline): MDHEN, SYDVKM. The V gene lost 6 bases and the J gene lost 2 bases, with 20 bases spanning the gap. This CDR3 has 18 amino acids. The CDR3 DNA is TGTGCCAGCAGGCGCAGCAGGGGCCCGGAGCCCTATAATTCACCCCTCCACTTT. It codes for CASRRSRGPEPYNSPLHF.

The V and J genes are TRBV30 and TRBJ1-6; D remains unclear. Germline V gene sequence: CDR1 GTSNPN, CDR2 SVGIG (reference sequence). Trimming took 4 bases from V and 6 from J, leaving 10 bases between them. CDR3 length: 13 amino acids. CDR3 sequence: CAWKVSFNSPLHF. CDR3 sequence (DNA): TGTGCCTGGAAAGTCAGTTTTAATTCACCCCTCCACTTT.

The chain uses TRBV12-3 or TRBV12-4 and TRBJ2-6; 10 bases fit TRBD1. V gave up 5 bases and J gave up 3 bases; unmatched junction bases: 4. The CDR3 totals 16 residues. CDR3 amino acids: CASSRQGAIGANVLTF. The CDR3 coding sequence is TGTGCCAGCAGTCGACAGGGGGCTATTGGGGCCAACGTCCTGACTTTC.